Listed here are 5 T cell receptor beta chains from one sample, sequenced in a study. TCRdb reprocessed the 5' RACE reads via MiXCR and lists one record per CDR3 protein. The data show 9,000 to 10,000 distinct CDR3 sequences, 14% seen once. Tregs were sorted as CD4+CD25+CD127-/low cells. Source material: Tregs sorted from blood. The receptors were gathered from a female donor with breast cancer.

This clonotype ranks as medium-sized (0.01 to 0.1%). DNA of the CDR3: TGTGCCAGCAGTTACGTAGGGGAACATGAGCAGTTCTTC. This sequence encodes CASSYVGEHEQFF. The rearrangement joins TRBV6-5 to TRBJ2-1, with a weak D call TRBD1 (5 bases). The CDR3 is made up of 13 amino acids. V was pared by 2 bases and J by 8 bases, with 10 bases between. The germline V gene has CDR1 MNHEY and CDR2 SVGAGI.

This clonotype is judged medium-sized. The rearrangement links TRBV4-1 to TRBJ1-2, with D possibly matching TRBD1 (5 bases). The CDR3 contains 15 residues. Trimming pared 1 base from V and 2 bases from J, leaving 11 bases between. Germline lookup yields CDR1 MGHRA and CDR2 YSYEKL. CDR3 bases: TGCGCCAGCAGCCAAGTGGGGGGGAGGAACTATGGCTACACCTTC. Its translation is CASSQVGGRNYGYTF.

This clonotype was seen only once. This chain links TRBV20-1 with TRBJ2-7; perhaps TRBD2 as D (6 bases). Germline CDR1 DFQATT, CDR2 SNEGSKA (reference sequence). V lost 3 bases and J lost 7, with 16 bases in between. This CDR3 is built from 13 residues. CDR3 in amino acids: CSARGRAGVEQYF. The CDR3 DNA is TGCAGTGCTAGGGGGCGAGCGGGCGTGGAGCAGTACTTC.

This clonotype was seen ten or more times. The chain is built from TRBV18 and TRBJ2-1; no reliable D call. The CDR3 has 14 amino acids. Trimming removed 5 bases at V and 8 bases at J, with 16 bases between. CDR1 is KGHSH and CDR2 is LQKENI in the germline V gene. The CDR3 DNA reads as TGTGCCAGCTCAAGGGAATCTCCTCGGGATGAGCAGTTCTTC. Protein product: CASSRESPRDEQFF.

This clonotype is medium-sized in the sample. The rearrangement joins TRBV12-5 to TRBJ2-3; no firm D call. Trimming took 6 bases from V and 8 from J, leaving 12 bases between them. Germline V gives CDR1 LGHNT, CDR2 FRNRAP. This CDR3 has 12 amino acids. CDR3 residues: CASGTSFGTQYF. The CDR3 DNA reads TGTGCTAGTGGCACCTCGTTCGGTACGCAGTATTTT.